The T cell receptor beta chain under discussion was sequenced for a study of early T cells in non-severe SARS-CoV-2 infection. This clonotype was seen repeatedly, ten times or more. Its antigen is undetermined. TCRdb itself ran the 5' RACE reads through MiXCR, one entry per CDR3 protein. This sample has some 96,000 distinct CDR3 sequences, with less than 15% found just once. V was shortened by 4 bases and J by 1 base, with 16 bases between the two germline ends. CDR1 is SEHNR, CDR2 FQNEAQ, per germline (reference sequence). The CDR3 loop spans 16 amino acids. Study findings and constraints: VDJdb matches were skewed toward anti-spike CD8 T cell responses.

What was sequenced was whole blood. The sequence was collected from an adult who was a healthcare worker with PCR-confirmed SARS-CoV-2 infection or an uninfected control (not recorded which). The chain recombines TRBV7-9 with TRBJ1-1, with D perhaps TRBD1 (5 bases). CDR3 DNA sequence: TGTGCCAGCAGCTCCATCCTGACAGTTTCGAACACTGAAGCTTTCTTT. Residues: CASSSILTVSNTEAFF.